This is a list of T cell receptor beta chains from one sample in a study of T-cell reconstitution after alpha-beta-depleted transplantation in children. TCRdb itself ran the PCR reads through MiXCR, one entry per CDR3 protein. This table holds roughly 500,000 distinct CDR3 sequences, 30% to 35% found once. The sample consisted of PBMCs from the stem cell graft donor, taken from the stem cell graft. Receptors were obtained from a human donor who donated a stem cell graft to a child with aplastic anemia. The CDR3 runs from the conserved cysteine through the conserved F or W. A D gene is named only where the DNA matches it firmly. Some rows mark clone size as missing; the rest say once, few, many or name a class of expanded clone.

cdr3_aa | cdr3_nt | j_call | d_call | clone_size | v_call
CASSLTPTGGYYGYTF | TGTGCCAGCAGCTTAACGCCTACAGGGGGCTACTATGGCTACACCTTC | TRBJ1-2 | TRBD1 | few | TRBV7-6
CASSLGGGAAAFF | TGTGCCAGCAGCCTGGGGGGGGGAGCAGCAGCTTTCTTT | TRBJ1-1 | . | . | TRBV3-1
CASSLSGTGTQYF | TGTGCCAGCTCACTATCTGGTACCGGTACGCAGTATTTT | TRBJ2-3 | . | few | TRBV18
CASSPLAGVSGEQFF | TGCGCCAGCAGCCCTTTAGCGGGAGTCTCGGGTGAGCAGTTCTTC | TRBJ2-1 | TRBD2 | . | TRBV4-3
CSVLRGTEAFF | TGCAGCGTTCTAAGGGGCACTGAAGCTTTCTTT | TRBJ1-1 | . | many | TRBV29-1
CASSQRTGGRETQYF | TGTGCCAGCAGTCAGAGGACAGGGGGCAGGGAGACCCAGTACTTC | TRBJ2-5 | TRBD1 | few | TRBV28
CASSRTGGHNEQFF | TGCGCCAGCAGTCGGACAGGAGGTCACAATGAGCAGTTCTTC | TRBJ2-1 | TRBD1 | . | TRBV5-1
CASSYTNRNNEQFF | TGTGCCAGCAGCTACACTAACAGGAACAATGAGCAGTTCTTC | TRBJ2-1 | . | . | TRBV7-9
CASGLVQGSYNEQFF | TGTGCTAGTGGTTTGGTACAGGGATCCTACAATGAGCAGTTCTTC | TRBJ2-1 | . | few | TRBV12-5
CASSYSPGRTGVYGYTF | TGTGCCAGCAGTTATTCTCCCGGCAGGACAGGCGTTTATGGCTACACCTTC | TRBJ1-2 | TRBD1 | . | TRBV6-5
CSAYKDYNEQFF | TGCAGCGCATACAAAGATTACAATGAGCAGTTCTTC | TRBJ2-1 | . | few | TRBV20-1
CASSPRRGDRMADTQYF | TGTGCCAGCAGCCCCCGAAGGGGGGACAGGATGGCAGATACGCAGTATTTT | TRBJ2-3 | TRBD1 | . | TRBV11-3
CASIGGWDTEAFF | TGTGCCAGCATAGGGGGATGGGACACTGAAGCTTTCTTT | TRBJ1-1 | . | few | TRBV25-1